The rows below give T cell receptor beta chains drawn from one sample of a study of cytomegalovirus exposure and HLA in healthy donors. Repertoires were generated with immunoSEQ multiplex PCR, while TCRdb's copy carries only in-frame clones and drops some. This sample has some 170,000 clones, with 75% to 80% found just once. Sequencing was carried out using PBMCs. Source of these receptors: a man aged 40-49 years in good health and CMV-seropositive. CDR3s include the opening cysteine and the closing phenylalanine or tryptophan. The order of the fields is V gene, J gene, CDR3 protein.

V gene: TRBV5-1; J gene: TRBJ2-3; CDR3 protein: CASTVGQLADTQYF
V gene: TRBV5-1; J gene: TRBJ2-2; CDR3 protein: CASSPGTSWDTGELFF
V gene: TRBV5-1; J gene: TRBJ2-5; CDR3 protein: CASRDRQGFLVEETQYF
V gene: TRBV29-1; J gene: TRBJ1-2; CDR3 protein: CSVASDRGHGYTF
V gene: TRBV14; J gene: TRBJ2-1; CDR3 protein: CASSQVGREDNEQFF
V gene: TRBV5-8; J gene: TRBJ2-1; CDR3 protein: CASSSGTSGRNEQFF
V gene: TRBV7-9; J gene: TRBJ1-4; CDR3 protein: CASSLLQGLREKLFF
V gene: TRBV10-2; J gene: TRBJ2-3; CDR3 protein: CASSFRGDTDTQYF
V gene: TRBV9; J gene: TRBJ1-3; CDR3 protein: CASSVGSLRGAAGNTIYF
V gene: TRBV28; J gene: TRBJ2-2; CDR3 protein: CASSLAGTVFGELFF
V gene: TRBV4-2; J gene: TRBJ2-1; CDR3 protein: CASSQIGTSGQNEQFF
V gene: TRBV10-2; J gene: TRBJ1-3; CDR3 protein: CASSGQGPGNTIYF
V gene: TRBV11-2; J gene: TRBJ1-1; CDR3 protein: CASSFNRGTEAFF
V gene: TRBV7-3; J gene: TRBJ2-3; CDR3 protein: CASSPTTRTDTQYF
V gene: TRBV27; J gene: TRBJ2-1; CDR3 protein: CATIQGGFYNEQFF
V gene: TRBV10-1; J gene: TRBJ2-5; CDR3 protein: CASSEGVQETQYF
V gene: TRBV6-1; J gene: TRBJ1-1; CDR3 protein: CASSSGGGAFF
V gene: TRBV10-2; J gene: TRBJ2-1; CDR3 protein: CASSVSGVSYNEQFF